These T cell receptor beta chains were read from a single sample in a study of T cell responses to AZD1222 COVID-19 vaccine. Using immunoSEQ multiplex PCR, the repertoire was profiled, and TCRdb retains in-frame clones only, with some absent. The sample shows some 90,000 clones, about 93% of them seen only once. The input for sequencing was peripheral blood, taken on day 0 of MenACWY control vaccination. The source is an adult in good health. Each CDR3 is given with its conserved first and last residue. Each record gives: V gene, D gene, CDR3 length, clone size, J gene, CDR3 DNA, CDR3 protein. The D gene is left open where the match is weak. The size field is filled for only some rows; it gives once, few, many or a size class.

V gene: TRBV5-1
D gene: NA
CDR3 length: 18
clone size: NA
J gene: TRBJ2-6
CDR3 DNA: TGCGCCAGCAGCGACCCGGGGCGGGATCTAGCTGGGGCCAACGTCCTGACTTTC
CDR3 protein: CASSDPGRDLAGANVLTF

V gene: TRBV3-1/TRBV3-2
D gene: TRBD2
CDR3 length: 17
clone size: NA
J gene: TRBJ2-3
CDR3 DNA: TGTACCAGCAGCCATAGGCAGCGGGGGGGCGGTACAGATACGCAGTATTTT
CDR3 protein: CTSSHRQRGGGTDTQYF

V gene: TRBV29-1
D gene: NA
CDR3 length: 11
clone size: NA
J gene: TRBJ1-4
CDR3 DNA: TGCAGCGGGGGCACTAATGAAAAACTGTTTTTT
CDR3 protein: CSGGTNEKLFF

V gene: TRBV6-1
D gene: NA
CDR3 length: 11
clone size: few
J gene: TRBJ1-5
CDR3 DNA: TGTGCCAGCAGTGATCCTCAGCCCCAGCATTTT
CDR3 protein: CASSDPQPQHF

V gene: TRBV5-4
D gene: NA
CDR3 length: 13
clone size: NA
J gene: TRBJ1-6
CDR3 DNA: TGTGCCAGCAGCTTGGACAGTAATTCACCCCTCCACTTT
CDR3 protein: CASSLDSNSPLHF

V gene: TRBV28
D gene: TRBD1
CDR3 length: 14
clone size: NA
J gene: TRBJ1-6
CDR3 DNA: TGTGCCAGCAGTCCAGGACAGGGACAGTCACCCCTCCACTTT
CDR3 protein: CASSPGQGQSPLHF

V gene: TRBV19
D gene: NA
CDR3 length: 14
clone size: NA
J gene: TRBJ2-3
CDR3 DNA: TGTGCCAGTAGTATTGGGACATCCACAGATACGCAGTATTTT
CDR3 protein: CASSIGTSTDTQYF

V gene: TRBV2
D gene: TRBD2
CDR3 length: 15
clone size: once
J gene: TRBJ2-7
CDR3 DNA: TGTGCCAGCAGTGTCGAGCGGGGGATAACCTACGAGCAGTACTTC
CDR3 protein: CASSVERGITYEQYF

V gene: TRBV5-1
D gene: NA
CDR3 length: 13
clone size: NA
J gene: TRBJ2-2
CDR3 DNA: TGCGCCACCGCTCGGGGACCCACCGGGGAGCTGTTTTTT
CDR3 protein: CATARGPTGELFF

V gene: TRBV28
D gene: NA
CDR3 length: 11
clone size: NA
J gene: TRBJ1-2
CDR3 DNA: TGTGCCAGCACCCGGGGGGGTGGCTACACCTTC
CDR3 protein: CASTRGGGYTF

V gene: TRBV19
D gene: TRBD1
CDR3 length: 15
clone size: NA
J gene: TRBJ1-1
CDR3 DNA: TGTGCCAGTAGTATCGTTGGACAGGGCCCTATCGGGGCTTTCTTT
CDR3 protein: CASSIVGQGPIGAFF

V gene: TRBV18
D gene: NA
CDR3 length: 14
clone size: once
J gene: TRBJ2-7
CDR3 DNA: TGTGCCAGCTCACCATTAGACGGTTTCTACGAGCAGTACTTC
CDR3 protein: CASSPLDGFYEQYF

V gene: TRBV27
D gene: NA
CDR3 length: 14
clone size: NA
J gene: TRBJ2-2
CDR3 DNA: TGTGCCAGCAGTTTAATTGGGTCCTCCGGGGAGCTGTTTTTT
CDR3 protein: CASSLIGSSGELFF

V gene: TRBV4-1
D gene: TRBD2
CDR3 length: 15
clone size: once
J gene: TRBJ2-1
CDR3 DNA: TGCGCCAGCAGCAGAGCTAGCGGGGGACCTCGGGAGCAGTTCTTC
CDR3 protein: CASSRASGGPREQFF

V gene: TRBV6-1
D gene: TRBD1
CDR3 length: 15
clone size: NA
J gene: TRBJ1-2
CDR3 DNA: TGTGCCAGCAGTGAACAGGGACAGGACGGCTGGGGCTACACCTTC
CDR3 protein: CASSEQGQDGWGYTF

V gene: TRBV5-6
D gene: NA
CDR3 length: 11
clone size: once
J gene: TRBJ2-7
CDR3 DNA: TGTGCCAGCAGCTTGGGGGCCGAGCAGTACTTC
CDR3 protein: CASSLGAEQYF

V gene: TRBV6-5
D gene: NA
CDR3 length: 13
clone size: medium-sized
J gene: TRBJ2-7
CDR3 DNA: TGTGCCAGCAACAAGGGACACGGCAACGAGCAGTACTTC
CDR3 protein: CASNKGHGNEQYF

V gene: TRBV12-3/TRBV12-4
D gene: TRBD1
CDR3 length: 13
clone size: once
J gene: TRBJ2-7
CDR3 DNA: TGTGCCAGCGTGACCGGGACAGGGGGCGAGCAGTACTTC
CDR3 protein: CASVTGTGGEQYF

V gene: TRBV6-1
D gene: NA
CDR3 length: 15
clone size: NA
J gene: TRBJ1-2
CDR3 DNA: TGTGCCAGCAGTGAATCGCGATACCGTAACTATGGCTACACCTTC
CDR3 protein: CASSESRYRNYGYTF

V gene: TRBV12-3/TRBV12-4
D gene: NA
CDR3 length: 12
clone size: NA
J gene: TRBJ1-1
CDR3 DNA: TGTGCCAGCAGTTTCGGGCGGCTTGTGGCTTTCTTT
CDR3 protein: CASSFGRLVAFF

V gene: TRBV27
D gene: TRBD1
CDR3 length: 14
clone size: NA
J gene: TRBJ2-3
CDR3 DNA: TGTGCCAGCAGTTGGCAGGGGGCTAGAGATACGCAGTATTTT
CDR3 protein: CASSWQGARDTQYF

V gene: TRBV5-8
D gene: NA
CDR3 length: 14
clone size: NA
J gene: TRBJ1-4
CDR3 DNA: TGTGCCAGCAGCCTACAGCACTTTAATGAAAAACTGTTTTTT
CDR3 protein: CASSLQHFNEKLFF

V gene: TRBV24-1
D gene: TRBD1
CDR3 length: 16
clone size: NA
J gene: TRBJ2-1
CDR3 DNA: TGTGCCACCAGTGATCCATGGACAGGGGGCCTCAATGAGCAGTTCTTC
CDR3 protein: CATSDPWTGGLNEQFF

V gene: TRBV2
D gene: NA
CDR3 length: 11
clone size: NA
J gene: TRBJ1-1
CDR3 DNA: TGTGCCAGCAGTTTAGACAGTGAAGCTTTCTTT
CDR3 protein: CASSLDSEAFF

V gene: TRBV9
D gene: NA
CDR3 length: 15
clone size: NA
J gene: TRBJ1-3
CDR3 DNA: TGTGCCAGCAGCCCGAGGACAGACATAGGAAACACCATATATTTT
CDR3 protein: CASSPRTDIGNTIYF

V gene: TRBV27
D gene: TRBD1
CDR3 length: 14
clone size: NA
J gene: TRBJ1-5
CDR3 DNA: TGTGCCAGCAGTTCGACAGGGCGGGGTCAGCCCCAGCATTTT
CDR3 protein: CASSSTGRGQPQHF

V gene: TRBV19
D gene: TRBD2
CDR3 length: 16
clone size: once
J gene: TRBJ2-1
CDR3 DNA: TGTGCCAGTAGTTCACGGGGCGGGACTAGCGGAAATGAGCAGTTCTTC
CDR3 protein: CASSSRGGTSGNEQFF

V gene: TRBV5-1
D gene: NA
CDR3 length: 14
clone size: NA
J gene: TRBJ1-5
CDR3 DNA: TGCGCCAGCAGCTTGGACCGGGGGGATCAGCCCCAGCATTTT
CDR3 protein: CASSLDRGDQPQHF

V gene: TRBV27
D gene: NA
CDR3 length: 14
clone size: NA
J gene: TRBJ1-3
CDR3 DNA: TGTGCCAGCAGTTTATCGGTAGATGGAAACACCATATATTTT
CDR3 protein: CASSLSVDGNTIYF

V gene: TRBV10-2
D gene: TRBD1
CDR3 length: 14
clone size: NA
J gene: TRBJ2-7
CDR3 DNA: TGCGCCAGCAGTCACAGGGGAAGCTCCTACGAGCAGTACTTC
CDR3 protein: CASSHRGSSYEQYF

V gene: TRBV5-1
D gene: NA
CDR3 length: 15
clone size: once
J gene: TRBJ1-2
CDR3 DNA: TGCGCCAGCAGCTTGGGGCAGGAGACTAACTATGGCTACACCTTC
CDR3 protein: CASSLGQETNYGYTF

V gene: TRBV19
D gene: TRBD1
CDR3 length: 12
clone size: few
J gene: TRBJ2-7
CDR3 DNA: TGTGCCAGTAGCTCGACAGGGGTCGAGCAGTACTTC
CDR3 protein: CASSSTGVEQYF

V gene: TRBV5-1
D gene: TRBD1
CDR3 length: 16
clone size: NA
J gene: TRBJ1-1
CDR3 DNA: TGCGCCAGCAGCTTGGTGACAGGGGCGTTGAACACTGAAGCTTTCTTT
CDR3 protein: CASSLVTGALNTEAFF

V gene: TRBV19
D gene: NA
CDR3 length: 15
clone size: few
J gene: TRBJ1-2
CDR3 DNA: TGTGCCTCACAAAGGTGGAGGGAAGGGGACTATGGCTACACCTTC
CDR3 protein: CASQRWREGDYGYTF

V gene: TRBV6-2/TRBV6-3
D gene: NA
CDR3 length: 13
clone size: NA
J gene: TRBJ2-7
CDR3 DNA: TGTGCCAGCAGTTATGGGGACACATACGAGCAGTACTTC
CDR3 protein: CASSYGDTYEQYF

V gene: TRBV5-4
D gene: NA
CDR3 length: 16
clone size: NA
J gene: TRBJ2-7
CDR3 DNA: TGTGCCAGCAGCTTGGGAGGGCTACAGGGATTCAACGAGCAGTACTTC
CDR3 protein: CASSLGGLQGFNEQYF

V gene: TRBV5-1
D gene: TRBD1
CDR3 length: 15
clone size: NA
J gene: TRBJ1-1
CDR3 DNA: TGCGCCAGCTTTCCCGGGACAGGGGTGGACACTGAAGCTTTCTTT
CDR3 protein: CASFPGTGVDTEAFF

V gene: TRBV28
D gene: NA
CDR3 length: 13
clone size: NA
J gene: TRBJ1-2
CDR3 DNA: TGTGCCAGCAGTTTCCAAGGGGTTCAGGGCTACACCTTC
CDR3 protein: CASSFQGVQGYTF

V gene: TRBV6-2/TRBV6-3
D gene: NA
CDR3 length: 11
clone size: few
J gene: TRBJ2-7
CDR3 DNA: TGTGCCAGCAGTTGGGGCTACGAGCAGTACTTC
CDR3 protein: CASSWGYEQYF

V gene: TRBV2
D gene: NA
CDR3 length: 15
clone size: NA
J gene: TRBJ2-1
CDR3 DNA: TGTGCCAGCATCCCCCCCTTCGTATCGGCGGGGATAAAGTTCTTC
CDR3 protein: CASIPPFVSAGIKFF

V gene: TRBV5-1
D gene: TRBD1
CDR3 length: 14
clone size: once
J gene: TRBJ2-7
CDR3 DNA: TGCGCCAGCAGCAAAGGACAGGGATCGAACGAGCAGTACTTC
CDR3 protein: CASSKGQGSNEQYF

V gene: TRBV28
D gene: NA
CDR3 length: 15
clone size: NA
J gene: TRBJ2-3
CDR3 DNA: TGTGCCAGCAGTTTAGAGCCCTCTAGCACAGATACGCAGTATTTT
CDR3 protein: CASSLEPSSTDTQYF

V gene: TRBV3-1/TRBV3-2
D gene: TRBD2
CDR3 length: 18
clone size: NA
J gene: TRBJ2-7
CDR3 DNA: TGTGCCAGCAGCCATTCTAGGACTAGCGGGAGTAGGGGCCACGAGCAGTACTTC
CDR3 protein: CASSHSRTSGSRGHEQYF

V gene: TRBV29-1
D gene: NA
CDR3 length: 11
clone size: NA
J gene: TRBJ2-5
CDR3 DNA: TGCAGCGGTCGGCTTGGGGAGACCCAGTACTTC
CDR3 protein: CSGRLGETQYF

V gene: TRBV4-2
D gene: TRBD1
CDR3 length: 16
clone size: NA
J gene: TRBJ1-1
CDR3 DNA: TGTGCCAGCAGCCAGGCCGTCAGGGGGGATGACACTGAAGCTTTCTTT
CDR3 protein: CASSQAVRGDDTEAFF

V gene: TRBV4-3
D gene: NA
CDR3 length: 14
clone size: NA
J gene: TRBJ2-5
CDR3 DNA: TGCGCCAGCAGCCCTGGAACGGGAGCAGAGACCCAGTACTTC
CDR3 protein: CASSPGTGAETQYF

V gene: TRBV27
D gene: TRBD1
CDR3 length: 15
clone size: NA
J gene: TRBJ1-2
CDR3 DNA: TGTGCCAGCAGTGGACAGGCCGAAAAAAACTATGGCTACACCTTC
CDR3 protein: CASSGQAEKNYGYTF

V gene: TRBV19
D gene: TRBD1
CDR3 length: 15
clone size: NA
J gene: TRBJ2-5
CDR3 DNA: TGTGCCAGTAGTACTACAGGGGTATCGGGAGAGACCCAGTACTTC
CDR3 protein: CASSTTGVSGETQYF

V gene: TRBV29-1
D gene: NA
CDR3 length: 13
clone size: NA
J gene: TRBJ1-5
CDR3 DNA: TGCAGCGTTGAAGGAGGGCCGGGACAGCCCCAGCATTTT
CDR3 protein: CSVEGGPGQPQHF

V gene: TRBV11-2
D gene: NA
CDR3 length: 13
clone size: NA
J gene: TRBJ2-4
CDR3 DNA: TGTGCCAGCAGCTTACCTTCGTTGGACATTCAGTACTTC
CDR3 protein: CASSLPSLDIQYF

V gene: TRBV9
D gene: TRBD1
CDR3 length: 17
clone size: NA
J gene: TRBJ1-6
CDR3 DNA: TGTGCCAGCAGCGTAGGATGGGACAGCTCCTATAATTCACCCCTCCACTTT
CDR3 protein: CASSVGWDSSYNSPLHF

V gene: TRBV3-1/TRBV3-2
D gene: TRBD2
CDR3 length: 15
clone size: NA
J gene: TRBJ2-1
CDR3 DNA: TGTGCCAGCAGCCAAGCGGGACTAGCTTACAATGAGCAGTTCTTC
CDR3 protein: CASSQAGLAYNEQFF

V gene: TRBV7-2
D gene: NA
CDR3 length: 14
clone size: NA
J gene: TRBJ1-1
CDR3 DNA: TGTGCCAGCAGCTTAGGGCAGGGGAGCACTGAAGCTTTCTTT
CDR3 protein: CASSLGQGSTEAFF

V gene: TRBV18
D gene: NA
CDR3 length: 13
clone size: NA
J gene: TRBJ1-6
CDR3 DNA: TGTGCCAGCTCACCTAGTGATAATTCACCCCTCCACTTT
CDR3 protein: CASSPSDNSPLHF

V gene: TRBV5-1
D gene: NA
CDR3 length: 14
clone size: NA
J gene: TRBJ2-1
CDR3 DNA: TGCGCCAGCAGCCTTACAGCCGCCAGCAATGAGCAGTTCTTC
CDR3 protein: CASSLTAASNEQFF

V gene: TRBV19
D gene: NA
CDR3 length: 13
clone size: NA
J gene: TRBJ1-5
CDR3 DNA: TGTGCCAGTAGTATAGTGCGCAATCAGCCCCAGCATTTT
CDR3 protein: CASSIVRNQPQHF

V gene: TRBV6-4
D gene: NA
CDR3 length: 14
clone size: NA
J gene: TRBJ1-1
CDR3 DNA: TGTGCCAGCAGTCCCCAGGTGGGGGTCACTGAAGCTTTCTTT
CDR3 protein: CASSPQVGVTEAFF